The 32 T cell receptor beta chains listed next were all sequenced from one sample in a study of control samples from healthy donors and cancer patients. Generated by immunoSEQ multiplex PCR, the TCRdb table keeps only in-frame clones and is missing some. The profile shows 150,000 to 200,000 clones, 90% of them singletons. The sample comprised blood. All receptors derive from a woman aged 45-59 years in good health.

The genes are TRBV28 and TRBJ1-5, with D perhaps matching TRBD1 (6 bases). Trimming took 11 bases from V and 8 from J, leaving 19 bases between them. CDR1 and CDR2 from the germline V gene are MDHEN and SYDVKM. This CDR3 is 13 amino acids long. For the CDR3, the DNA is TGTGCCGCCCGGACAGCCTGGAGGGAGCCCCAGCATTTT. This encodes CAARTAWREPQHF.

This clone was counted a few times. V gene TRBV28 combines with J gene TRBJ1-5, with unresolved D. V was clipped by 1 base and J by 7 bases, with 8 bases between them. The CDR3 is made up of 13 amino acids. The V gene's germline CDR1 is MDHEN and CDR2 SYDVKM. CDR3 sequence (DNA): TGTGCCAGCAGTTTATTGGGAGGACAGCCCCAGCATTTT. As protein: CASSLLGGQPQHF.

Comment on this clone: The conserved phenylalanine or tryptophan normally closing the CDR3 is absent here, so this likely arose from a read error. Because the CDR3's place on the DNA is in doubt, the DNA is left out and the CDR3 is given as listed by TCRdb. The CDR3: CASSLDLRGGEQEKFY. This rearrangement joins TRBV5-4 to TRBJ2-7; TRBD1 is taken as the D call from the table, unchecked against the DNA. The CDR3 comprises 16 residues, both ends counted. Germline values: CDR1 SGHNT, CDR2 YYREEE (reference sequence).

J is TRBJ1-1 and V is TRBV9, with 11 nucleotides matching TRBD1. The germline V gene has CDR1 SGDLS and CDR2 YYNGEE. V lost 10 bases to trimming and J lost 4 bases; unmatched junction nucleotides: 6. This CDR3 spans 13 amino acids. CDR3 nucleotides: TGTGCCGGAGGACAGGGGGCTGGCACTGAAGCTTTCTTT. As protein: CAGGQGAGTEAFF.

This rearrangement joins TRBV18 to TRBJ1-2; 9 bases are shared with TRBD1. The CDR3 covers 14 residues. Germline trimming cut 3 bases from V and 5 bases from J; bases unmatched to any gene: 4. Germline V gene data show CDR1 as KGHSH and CDR2 as LQKENI. CDR3 nucleotides: TGTGCCAGCTCACCCGGGACAGGGTCGTATGGCTACACCTTC. Its translation is CASSPGTGSYGYTF.

The rearrangement joins TRBV28 to TRBJ1-2; no definite D call. The CDR3 runs to 11 residues. Looked up from germline, CDR1 is MDHEN and CDR2 is SYDVKM. Trimming pared 2 bases from V and 7 bases from J, leaving 5 bases between. CDR3 sequence: CASSLRVGYTF. DNA for the CDR3: TGTGCCAGCAGTTTAAGAGTTGGCTACACCTTC.

As regards this clone: One junction end does not reproduce the germline sequence, and a read error may be involved. J is TRBJ1-2 and V is TRBV7-8; no clear D gene. This CDR3 comprises 15 residues. Germline V CDR1 and CDR2: SGHVS, FQNEAQ. CDR3 DNA: TGTGCCAGCGGCTTATCGGACCTAGCTAACTATGGCTACACCTTC. Translating it yields CASGLSDLANYGYTF. The whole variable domain, remainder taken from reference TRBV7-8 and TRBJ1-2, is GAGVSQSPRYKVAKRGQDVALRCDPISGHVSLFWYQQALGQGPEFLTYFQNEAQLDKSGLPSDRFFAERPEGSVSTLKIQRTQQEDSAVYLCASGLSDLANYGYTFGSGTRLTVV.

V gene TRBV4-3 combines with J gene TRBJ2-7; the match to TRBD1 covers 11 bases. The CDR3 consists of 15 residues. CDR1 is LGHNA and CDR2 is YSLEER in the germline V gene. V lost 1 base to trimming and J lost 4 bases; unmatched junction nucleotides: 3. In DNA, the CDR3 is TGCGCCAGCAGCCAAGCATGGGACAGGGGGTACGAGCAGTACTTC. Its translation is CASSQAWDRGYEQYF.

The CDR3: CASSLAAAFF. The CDR3 DNA reads TGTGCCAGCAGTTTAGCGGCGGCTTTCTTT. J is TRBJ1-1 and V is TRBV12-3 or TRBV12-4; D is ambiguous. V lost 0 bases, J lost 11 bases, and 4 bases lay in between. This CDR3 has 10 amino acids.

This clone has only one observation. The V gene is TRBV6-2 or TRBV6-3, the J gene TRBJ2-3; possibly TRBD1 for D (6 bases). This CDR3 is built from 14 residues. V was pared by 1 base and J by 7 bases, with 12 bases between. Germline V gene data show CDR1 as MNHEY and CDR2 as SVGEGT. This CDR3 reads CASSYYRVSHTQYF. The CDR3 bases are TGTGCCAGCAGTTACTACAGGGTTAGTCATACGCAGTATTTT.

This CDR3 is CASSQVCNCVRPYQYF. CDR3 bases: TGTGCCAGCAGCCAAGTGTGTAATTGCGTGAGGCCTTATCAGTATTTT. The chain links TRBV3-1 (or the pseudogene TRBV3-2) to TRBJ2-3, with D unresolved. The germline CDR1 and CDR2 sequences are LGHDT and YNNKEL (reference sequence). Trimming took off 1 base at V and 12 bases at J, with 23 bases between the two ends. This CDR3 has 16 residues.

The J gene is TRBJ1-1, the V gene TRBV19, with D hard to call. Between the trimmed V and J ends, which lost 3 bases and 0 bases, there was a span of 11 bases. Germline CDR1 and CDR2: LNHDA and SQIVND (reference sequence). The CDR3 length is 15 residues. The CDR3, as DNA: TGTGCCAGTAGTATTGAAATCGGTTTGAACACTGAAGCTTTCTTT. Translation: CASSIEIGLNTEAFF.

The chain employs TRBV7-2 and TRBJ2-4; D gene unclear. The CDR3 is made up of 13 amino acids. Per germline, CDR1 SGHTA and CDR2 FQGNSA. Trimming shortened V by 4 bases and J by 4 bases, and 8 bases separated the two germline ends. CDR3 region: CASSSEQKNIQYF. The CDR3 nucleotides are TGTGCCAGCAGCTCCGAGCAGAAAAACATTCAGTACTTC.

The J gene is TRBJ1-3, the V gene TRBV15; 8 bases map to TRBD1. The CDR3 has 14 amino acids. The germline V gene encodes CDR1 LNHNV and CDR2 YYDKDF (reference sequence). Losses at the gene ends were 4 bases for V and 4 bases for J; bases not matched to a gene: 3. The CDR3 bases are TGTGCCACCAGCACCCGGGACAGGGGAAACACCATATATTTT. Its translation: CATSTRDRGNTIYF.

The J gene is TRBJ2-3, the V gene TRBV5-4; TRBD2 matches 15 bases. Germline CDR1 and CDR2: SGHNT and YYREEE (reference sequence). The CDR3 totals 15 residues. Unmatched junction bases numbered 2, after V lost 4 bases and J lost 5 bases. In DNA form, the CDR3 reads TGTGCCAGCAGCACGGGACTAGCGGGGGGAGATACGCAGTATTTT. It translates to CASSTGLAGGDTQYF.

The chain joins TRBV5-1 to TRBJ1-1; 8 positions agree with TRBD1. There are 16 residues in the CDR3. Looked up from germline, CDR1 is SGHRS and CDR2 is YFSETQ. Trimming took 1 base from V and 0 from J; bases not matched to a gene: 5. CDR3 coding DNA: TGCGCCAGCAGCTTGACCTGGACAGGGATGAACACTGAAGCTTTCTTT. It is translated as CASSLTWTGMNTEAFF.

This clone was picked up one time. V gene TRBV4-1 combines with J gene TRBJ1-3, with a possible D match to TRBD1 (6 bases). Germline V gives CDR1 MGHRA, CDR2 YSYEKL. This CDR3 comprises 16 residues. V lost 0 bases, J lost 4 bases, and 13 bases lay in between. CDR3 nucleotide sequence: TGCGCCAGCAGCCAAGACAACAGGGTGGAGGGAAACACCATATATTTT. This encodes CASSQDNRVEGNTIYF.

This clone appeared once. The chain combines TRBV19 with TRBJ2-2, with D tentatively TRBD1 (5 bases). V was cut by 3 bases and J by 7 bases, with 18 bases left in between. CDR1 and CDR2 (germline): LNHDA, SQIVND (reference sequence). The CDR3 loop spans 16 amino acids. The CDR3 nucleotides are TGTGCCAGTAGTATGGGCAGGGAAGCCCGGCACGGGGAGCTGTTTTTT. Amino acids: CASSMGREARHGELFF. Full variable domain (outside the CDR3, taken from reference TRBV19 and TRBJ2-2): DGGITQSPKYLFRKEGQNVTLSCEQNLNHDAMYWYRQDPGQGLRLIYYSQIVNDFQKGDIAEGYSVSREKKESFPLTVTSAQKNPTAFYLCASSMGREARHGELFFGEGSRLTVL.

The chain joins TRBV4-3 to TRBJ2-5; D possibly matches TRBD1 or TRBD2 (5 bases each). The CDR3 is 15 residues long. Trimming cost V 0 bases and J 5 bases, with 13 bases left between them. Germline CDR1 is LGHNA and CDR2 is YSLEER. The CDR3 DNA follows: TGCGCCAGCAGCCAAGATATATCGGGGCGGGAGACCCAGTACTTC. Translated: CASSQDISGRETQYF.

This chain joins TRBV5-4 and TRBJ2-1; a possible D gene is TRBD2 (6 bases). CDR1 is SGHNT and CDR2 is YYREEE in the germline V gene (reference sequence). V dropped 5 bases and J dropped 7 bases, with 19 bases sitting between them. The CDR3 extends over 15 amino acids. The CDR3 region has the DNA TGTGCCAGCAGTCGGGACTGGCGCCCGGGTAATGAGCAGTTCTTC. Translation: CASSRDWRPGNEQFF.

V and J are TRBV7-2 and TRBJ1-1; D call uncertain. The CDR3 has 14 residues. Looked up from germline, CDR1 is SGHTA and CDR2 is FQGNSA. V lost 1 base, J lost 6 bases, and 12 bases lay in between. DNA for the CDR3: TGTGCCAGCAGCTTAGATGTGTACAACGCTGAAGCTTTCTTT. Translated, it gives CASSLDVYNAEAFF.

The J gene is TRBJ2-1, the V gene TRBV27; TRBD2 aligns across 9 bases. V shed 6 bases and J 7 bases; nucleotides not matched to a gene: 4. The CDR3 runs to 13 residues. The germline gives CDR1 MNHEY, CDR2 SMNVEV (reference sequence). DNA for the CDR3: TGTGCCAGCAGATTAGCGGGAGAGAATGAGCAGTTCTTC. Translated: CASRLAGENEQFF.

The V gene is TRBV7-9, the J gene TRBJ1-4; 9 nucleotides line up with TRBD1. The CDR3 totals 16 residues. V trimming: 5 bases; J trimming: 4 bases; junction bases outside the gene matches: 8. Germline CDR1 is SEHNR and CDR2 is FQNEAQ (reference sequence). CDR3 bases: TGTGCCAGCAGCCCGACAGGGGGTGCGGGTAATGAAAAACTGTTTTTT. It encodes CASSPTGGAGNEKLFF.

The V and J genes are TRBV7-3 and TRBJ1-2; TRBD1 agrees at 10 bases. The CDR3 has 15 amino acids. The J segment lost 4 bases and the V segment lost 5 bases, leaving 7 bases of the junction unmatched. Germline V gives CDR1 SGHTA, CDR2 FQGTGA. The CDR3 sequence: CASSQTGGEAYGYTF. CDR3 sequence (DNA): TGTGCCAGCAGCCAGACAGGGGGCGAGGCCTATGGCTACACCTTC.

The table lists this clone with a count of one. This chain joins TRBV27 and TRBJ2-7; 7 bases are a match to TRBD1. V shed 6 bases and J 2 bases; nucleotides not matched to a gene: 7. The CDR3 has 14 residues. From germline, CDR1 is MNHEY and CDR2 SMNVEV (reference sequence). The CDR3 here is CASRRTGATYEQYF. CDR3 coding DNA: TGTGCCAGCAGGAGGACAGGCGCAACCTACGAGCAGTACTTC.

The rearrangement links TRBV11-3 to TRBJ1-1, with a tentative D call TRBD1 (5 bases). V lost 5 bases, J lost 4 bases, and 14 bases lay in between. The CDR3 has 14 residues. Germline CDR1 reads SGHNT; CDR2 reads YENEEA. The CDR3 DNA reads as TGTGCCAGCAGCCTCAGGGCGGGGGTCACTGAAGCTTTCTTT. It codes for CASSLRAGVTEAFF.

The CDR3: CASSHRSSSYEQYF. The CDR3 coding sequence is TGTGCCAGCAGCCATCGGTCGTCCTCCTACGAGCAGTACTTC. The chain combines TRBV14 with TRBJ2-7; D gene unclear. CDR3 length: 14 amino acids. Germline lookup yields CDR1 SGHDN and CDR2 FVKESK. The V end lost 3 bases, the J end lost 0 bases, and 9 bases lay between the germline ends.

The genes are TRBV19 and TRBJ1-1; perhaps TRBD1 as D (5 bases). The CDR3 is 12 residues long. V was clipped by 11 bases and J by 7 bases, with 17 bases between them. Germline CDR1 is LNHDA and CDR2 is SQIVND (reference sequence). In nucleotides, the CDR3 is TGTGCCTCTTCCAGGGAACTTAATGAAGCTTTCTTT. Translated: CASSRELNEAFF.

The chain is built from TRBV28 and TRBJ1-1; perhaps TRBD1 as D (5 bases). V shed 1 base and J shed 11 bases, with 11 bases lying between them. Germline lookup yields CDR1 MDHEN and CDR2 SYDVKM. This CDR3 contains 12 residues. CDR3 nucleotides: TGTGCCAGCAGTTTATTTGGGGGGTTGGCTTTCTTT. This gives the protein CASSLFGGLAFF.

This chain joins TRBV28 and TRBJ2-7, with no clear D. Germline loops: CDR1 MDHEN, CDR2 SYDVKM. The CDR3 length is 15 residues. The V end lost 4 bases, the J end lost 7 bases, and 20 bases lay between the germline ends. CDR3 coding DNA: TGTGCCAGCAGTTCCCGGGCCTCCTCAGGAAGGGAGCAGTACTTC. Protein product: CASSSRASSGREQYF.

This rearrangement joins TRBV27 to TRBJ2-3; 7 bases align to TRBD1. The germline gives CDR1 MNHEY, CDR2 SMNVEV (reference sequence). The V segment lost 10 bases and the J segment 2 bases; nucleotides outside the gene matches: 15. The CDR3 length is 16 residues. Here the CDR3 reads CATTRGGQQITDTQYF. The DNA for the CDR3 is TGTGCCACTACTAGAGGGGGACAGCAGATCACAGATACGCAGTATTTT.

This chain links TRBV5-1 with TRBJ2-7; D might be TRBD1 or TRBD2, each matching 5 bases. CDR3 size: 13 residues. Germline CDR1 and CDR2: SGHRS and YFSETQ. Trimming removed 0 bases from V and 7 bases from J, with 11 bases in between. The CDR3 protein is CASSLEGTGEQYF. The DNA of the CDR3 is TGCGCCAGCAGCTTGGAGGGGACGGGGGAGCAGTACTTC.